Included here is one T cell receptor (beta chain) sequence, with context. Germline V gene sequence: CDR1 MDHEN, CDR2 SYDVKM. CDR3 length: 16 residues. The germline V and J ends were trimmed by 6 bases and 3 bases, with 21 bases remaining between them. The sample comes from a study of regulatory T cells in long-lasting Graves disease. Time point meaning: newly diagnosed GD, antithyroid drugs for less than 3 months. PBMC-derived RNA was used for the TCR library. According to the study, TCR beta libraries were built with iRepertoire HTBI primers and CDR3-region Arm-PCR. MiXCR was run by TCRdb on the multiplex PCR reads, yielding one entry per CDR3 protein. The sample has hundreds of thousands of distinct CDR3 sequences, 16% seen once; the top ten hold 15% to 20%. The same specimen was also included in a second study, on T cells in Graves' hyperthyroidism and ophthalmopathy.

This sample comprised peripheral blood mononuclear cells (PBMCs), obtained at new diagnosis, from a patient treated with antithyroid drugs. V and J are TRBV28 and TRBJ2-7; possibly TRBD1 or TRBD2 for D (5 bases each). This sequence was found in a woman in her 30s with Graves disease. As DNA, the CDR3 is TGTGCCAGCAGGGGGGTAGGCGTCTCCTCTCTCTACGAGCAGTACTTC. This translates into CASRGVGVSSLYEQYF.